The subject of this entry is one T cell receptor (beta chain). Its target is unknown. Deletions cut 3 bases from V and 2 bases from J, with 6 bases between. Germline V gene data show CDR1 as SGHRS and CDR2 as YFSETQ. The CDR3 totals 12 residues. Clones were read by immunoSEQ multiplex PCR, and TCRdb kept only the in-frame ones, dropping some. The table has around 20,000 clones, around two thirds seen once. The data are from a study of OX40 agonist ivuxolimab in advanced cancers. Study-level information: Participants averaged approximately 65 years of age (range 23 to 79) and were 82.7% male.

Whole-study findings and limits: In CD8+ T cells, expanded clones were on average more numerous than in CD4+. Normalized expansion of T-cell clones was also low for some nonresponders. Antigen specificity was not determined for the expanded peripheral T cells.

The rearrangement links TRBV5-1 to TRBJ2-7; D unclear. Sequences were derived from CD4+ or CD8+ T cells sorted from blood, sampled in a trial of the OX40 agonist ivuxolimab. The TCR comes from an adult with an advanced solid tumor such as melanoma, head and neck, liver or kidney cancer. For the CDR3, the DNA is TGCGCCAGCAGCTCGGACCCCTACGAGCAGTACTTC. It specifies CASSSDPYEQYF. Drawing the rest from reference TRBV5-1 and TRBJ2-7, the complete variable domain is KAGVTQTPRYLIKTRGQQVTLSCSPISGHRSVSWYQQTPGQGLQFLFEYFSETQRNKGNFPGRFSGRQFSNSRSEMNVSTLELGDSALYLCASSSDPYEQYFGPGTRLTVT.